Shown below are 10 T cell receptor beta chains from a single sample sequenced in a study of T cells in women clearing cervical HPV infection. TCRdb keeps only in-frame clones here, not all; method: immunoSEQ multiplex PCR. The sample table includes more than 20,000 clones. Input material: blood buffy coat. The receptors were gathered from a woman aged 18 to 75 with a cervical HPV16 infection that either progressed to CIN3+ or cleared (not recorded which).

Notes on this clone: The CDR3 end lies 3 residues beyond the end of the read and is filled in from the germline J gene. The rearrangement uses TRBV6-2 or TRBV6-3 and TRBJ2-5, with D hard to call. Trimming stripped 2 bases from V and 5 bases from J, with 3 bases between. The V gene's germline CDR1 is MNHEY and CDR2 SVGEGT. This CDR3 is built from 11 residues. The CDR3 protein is CASSYPETQYF. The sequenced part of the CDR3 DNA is TGTGCCAGCAGTTACCCGGAGACC.

CDR3 protein: CASSPHREETQYF. Incomplete CDR3 DNA: TGTGCCAGCTCACCCCACAGAGAAGAGACC. The rearrangement links TRBV18 to TRBJ2-5; the D is unclear. The CDR3 end is not reached by the read, which stops 3 residues before it; the germline J gene fills it in. CDR3 length: 13 residues. From germline, CDR1 is KGHSH and CDR2 LQKENI. Trimming pared 3 bases from V and 3 bases from J, leaving 8 bases between.

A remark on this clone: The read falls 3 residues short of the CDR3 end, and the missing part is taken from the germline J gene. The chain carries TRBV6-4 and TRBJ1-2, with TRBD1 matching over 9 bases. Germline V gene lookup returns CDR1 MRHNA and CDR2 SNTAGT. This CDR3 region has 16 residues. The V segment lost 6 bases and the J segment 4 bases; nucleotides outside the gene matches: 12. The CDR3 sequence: CASSVSPGQGSYGYTF. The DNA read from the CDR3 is TGTGCCAGCAGCGTTTCACCGGGACAGGGCAGCTATGGC.

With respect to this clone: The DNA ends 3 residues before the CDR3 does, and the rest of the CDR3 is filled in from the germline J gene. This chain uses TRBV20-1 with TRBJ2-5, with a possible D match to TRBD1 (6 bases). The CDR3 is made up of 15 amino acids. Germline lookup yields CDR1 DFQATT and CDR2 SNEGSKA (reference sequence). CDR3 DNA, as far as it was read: TGCAGTGCACGCCTAGGGGGAACATTCCAGTATACC. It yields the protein CSARLGGTFQYT. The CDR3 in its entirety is CSARLGGTFQYTQYF.

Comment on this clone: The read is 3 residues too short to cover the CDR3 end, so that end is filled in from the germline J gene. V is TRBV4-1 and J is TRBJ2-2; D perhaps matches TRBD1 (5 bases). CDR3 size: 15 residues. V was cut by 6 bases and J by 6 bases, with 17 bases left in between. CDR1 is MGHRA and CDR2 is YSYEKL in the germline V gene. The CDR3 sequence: CASRPLSVGAGELFF. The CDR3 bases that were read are TGCGCCAGCAGGCCTCTGTCCGTAGGGGCCGGGGAG.

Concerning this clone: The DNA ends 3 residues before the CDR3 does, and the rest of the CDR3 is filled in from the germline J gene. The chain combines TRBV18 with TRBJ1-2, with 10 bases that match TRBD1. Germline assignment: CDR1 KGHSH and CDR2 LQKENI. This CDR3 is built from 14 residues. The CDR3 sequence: CASSPADRGYDYTF. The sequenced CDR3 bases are TGTGCCAGCTCACCGGCGGACAGGGGGTACGAC.

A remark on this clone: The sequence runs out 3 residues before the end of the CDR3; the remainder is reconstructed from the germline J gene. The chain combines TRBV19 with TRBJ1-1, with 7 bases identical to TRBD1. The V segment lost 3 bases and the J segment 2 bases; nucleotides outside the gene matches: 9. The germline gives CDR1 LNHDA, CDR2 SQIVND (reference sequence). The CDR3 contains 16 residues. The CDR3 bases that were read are TGTGCCAGTAGTATGCCTACAGGGGTGGGAAACACTGAA. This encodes CASSMPTGVGNTE. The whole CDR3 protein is CASSMPTGVGNTEAFF. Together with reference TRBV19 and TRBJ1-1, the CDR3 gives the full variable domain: DGGITQSPKYLFRKEGQNVTLSCEQNLNHDAMYWYRQDPGQGLRLIYYSQIVNDFQKGDIAEGYSVSREKKESFPLTVTSAQKNPTAFYLCASSMPTGVGNTEAFFGQGTRLTVV.

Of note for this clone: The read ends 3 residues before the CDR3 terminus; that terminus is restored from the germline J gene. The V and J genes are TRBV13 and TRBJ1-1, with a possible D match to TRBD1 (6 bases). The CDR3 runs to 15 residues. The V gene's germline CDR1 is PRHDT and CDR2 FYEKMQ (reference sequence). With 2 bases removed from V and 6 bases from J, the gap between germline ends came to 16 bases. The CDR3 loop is CASSLLAGEFAEAFF. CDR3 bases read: TGTGCCAGCAGCTTATTGGCAGGGGAGTTCGCTGAA.

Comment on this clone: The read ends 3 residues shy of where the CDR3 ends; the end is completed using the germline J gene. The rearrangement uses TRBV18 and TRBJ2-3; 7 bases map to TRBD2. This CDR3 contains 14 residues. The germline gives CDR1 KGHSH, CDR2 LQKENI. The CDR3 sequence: CASSPGTSGETQYF. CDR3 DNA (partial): TGTGCCAGCTCACCCGGGACCAGCGGGGAGACG.

Here the CDR3 reads CASSEGDYTF. CDR3 DNA, as far as it was read: TGTGCCAGTTCCGAGGGCGAC. The chain combines TRBV7-9 with TRBJ1-2, with D uncertain. The CDR3 end falls 3 residues outside the read, so it is completed with the germline J gene. The V gene's germline CDR1 is SEHNR and CDR2 FQNEAQ (reference sequence). The CDR3 spans 10 residues.